These 28 T cell receptor beta chains originate from one sample sequenced in a study of shared clonotypes between healthy human individuals. Sequenced by immunoSEQ multiplex PCR; TCRdb stores in-frame clones only, minus some. The data contain more than 2 million clones, approximately 95% of them singletons. Input material: naive CD4+ T cells sorted from blood. Subset of the sample: CD45RA+ positively selected. These receptors all come from a man between 18 and 35 years old in good health.

The J gene is TRBJ1-6, the V gene TRBV28; the match to TRBD1 covers 9 bases. Germline CDR1 and CDR2: MDHEN and SYDVKM. The CDR3 is 15 residues long. V shed 0 bases and J 11 bases; nucleotides not matched to a gene: 5. CDR3 sequence reads: CASSLWGQGGPPLHF. The CDR3 region has the DNA TGTGCCAGCAGTTTATGGGGACAGGGTGGTCCACCCCTCCACTTT.

The chain carries TRBV6-1 and TRBJ2-7; TRBD1 matches at 8 bases. Germline-derived CDR1 and CDR2 are MNHNS and SASEGT. V lost 5 bases, J lost 0 bases, and 3 bases stayed unmatched. This CDR3 is 14 amino acids long. CDR3 nucleotides: TGTGCCAGCAGTATGACAGGGGTCTCCTACGAGCAGTACTTC. It codes for CASSMTGVSYEQYF.

CDR3 region: CASSLNTAGELFF. The CDR3 nucleotides are TGTGCCAGCAGCTTAAATACGGCCGGGGAGCTGTTTTTT. The rearrangement joins TRBV7-3 to TRBJ2-2; no firm D call. V dropped 1 base and J dropped 6 bases, with 6 bases sitting between them. The CDR3 has 13 amino acids. Germline assignment: CDR1 SGHTA and CDR2 FQGTGA.

This chain links TRBV6-6 with TRBJ1-5, with 7 bases aligning to TRBD1. The CDR3 contains 14 residues. Germline lookup yields CDR1 MNHNY and CDR2 SVGAGI (reference sequence). V shed 8 bases and J 2 bases; nucleotides not matched to a gene: 6. The CDR3 region is CASGGTGGNQPQHF. The CDR3 DNA sequence: TGTGCCAGCGGGGGAACAGGGGGCAATCAGCCCCAGCATTTT.

The chain carries TRBV7-2 and TRBJ2-2, with D perhaps matching TRBD2 (5 bases). The CDR3 is 16 amino acids. Between the trimmed V and J ends, which lost 1 base and 9 bases, there was a span of 18 bases. Germline V lookup: CDR1 SGHTA, CDR2 FQGNSA. CDR3 in amino acids: CASSLEGGSVTWELFF. The CDR3 nucleotides read TGTGCCAGCAGCTTAGAGGGTGGGAGCGTTACCTGGGAGCTGTTTTTT.

The chain employs TRBV19 and TRBJ1-2; D is uncertain. CDR3 length equals 13 residues. Trimming removed 4 bases at V and 4 bases at J, with 10 bases between. Germline V gene sequence: CDR1 LNHDA, CDR2 SQIVND (reference sequence). CDR3 DNA: TGTGCCAGTAGTACCGATTGGGGCTATGGCTACACCTTC. As protein: CASSTDWGYGYTF.

This sequence joins TRBV19 and TRBJ2-7, with TRBD1 matching 8 bases. The germline CDR1 and CDR2 sequences are LNHDA and SQIVND (reference sequence). This CDR3 spans 15 amino acids. The ends lost 4 bases at V and 2 bases at J; junction bases unmatched: 7. The CDR3 protein is CASSNPGQGTYEQYF. DNA of the CDR3: TGTGCCAGTAGTAACCCCGGACAGGGAACCTACGAGCAGTACTTC.

In the case of this clone: The same CDR3 also results from other DNA sequences found in this sample. The chain couples TRBV6-6 to TRBJ2-5; 15 nucleotides align to TRBD2. V was pared by 6 bases and J by 4 bases, with 6 bases of the junction left unmatched. The CDR3 loop spans 16 amino acids. Germline CDR1 is MNHNY and CDR2 is SVGAGI (reference sequence). CDR3 loop: CASSRTSGGAGETQYF. CDR3 DNA: TGTGCCAGCAGCCGGACTAGCGGGGGGGCCGGAGAGACCCAGTACTTC.

The rearrangement joins TRBV7-2 to TRBJ1-6; TRBD1 agrees at 8 bases. Germline V lookup: CDR1 SGHTA, CDR2 FQGNSA. This CDR3 contains 16 residues. V was clipped by 5 bases and J by 5 bases; unmatched bases: 8. As DNA, the CDR3 is TGTGCCAGCAGCGCCCGGACAGGGCCCAATAATTCACCCCTCCACTTT. Its protein product is CASSARTGPNNSPLHF.

This chain joins TRBV28 and TRBJ1-1; tentatively, D is TRBD1 (5 bases). The CDR3 totals 14 residues. V was shortened by 7 bases and J by 7 bases, with 19 bases between the two germline ends. CDR1 and CDR2 from the germline V gene are MDHEN and SYDVKM. CDR3 nucleotides: TGTGCCAGCACCACTCGGGGGGGGTGGGATGAAGCTTTCTTT. Residues: CASTTRGGWDEAFF. Drawing the rest from reference TRBV28 and TRBJ1-1, the complete variable domain is DVKVTQSSRYLVKRTGEKVFLECVQDMDHENMFWYRQDPGLGLRLIYFSYDVKMKEKGDIPEGYSVSREKKERFSLILESASTNQTSMYLCASTTRGGWDEAFFGQGTRLTVV.

V is TRBV4-3 and J is TRBJ2-7; D might be TRBD1 (6 bases). V dropped 0 bases and J dropped 6 bases, with 12 bases sitting between them. Germline V lookup: CDR1 LGHNA, CDR2 YSLEER. This CDR3 spans 14 amino acids. CDR3 sequence (DNA): TGCGCCAGCAGCCAAGATAGGTCAGGGGCCGAGCAGTACTTC. Its protein product is CASSQDRSGAEQYF.

The chain couples TRBV6-5 to TRBJ1-2, with 7 bases identical to TRBD1. The junction had 6 bases not matched to a gene; V was cut back by 10 bases and J by 4 bases. Germline loops: CDR1 MNHEY, CDR2 SVGAGI. The CDR3 loop spans 12 amino acids. The chain's CDR3 is CATGTATYGYTF. In nucleotides, the CDR3 is TGTGCCACCGGGACAGCGACCTATGGCTACACCTTC.

The chain couples TRBV7-2 to TRBJ2-7; either TRBD1 or TRBD2 may supply D (5 bases each). The CDR3 is 15 amino acids. From germline, CDR1 is SGHTA and CDR2 FQGNSA. V shed 8 bases and J shed 0 bases, with 17 bases lying between them. CDR3 sequence reads: CASSEGQGASYEQYF. CDR3 bases: TGTGCCAGCTCCGAGGGGCAGGGAGCCTCCTACGAGCAGTACTTC.

The genes are TRBV7-8 and TRBJ2-4; TRBD1 matches at 7 bases. Germline V lookup: CDR1 SGHVS, CDR2 FQNEAQ. This CDR3 has 16 amino acids. V lost 5 bases and J lost 3; bases outside the gene matches: 10. The CDR3 loop reads CASSPWTGEGKNIQYF. The CDR3 DNA follows: TGTGCCAGCAGCCCATGGACAGGAGAGGGCAAAAACATTCAGTACTTC.

This clone was recorded once. The chain links TRBV11-2 to TRBJ2-3, with D perhaps matching TRBD1 or TRBD2 (5 bases each). This CDR3 has 15 residues. V lost 2 bases, J lost 0 bases, and 9 bases lay in between. Germline V lookup: CDR1 SGHAT, CDR2 FQNNGV. CDR3 loop: CASSLNGASTDTQYF. As DNA, the CDR3 is TGTGCCAGCAGCTTAAACGGGGCTAGCACAGATACGCAGTATTTT.

Turning to this clone: Distinct nucleotide sequences in the sample also encode this CDR3. This chain links TRBV4-1 with TRBJ2-7; D is perhaps TRBD2 (6 bases). The CDR3 is 15 residues long. The V gene's germline CDR1 is MGHRA and CDR2 YSYEKL. Trimming took 1 base from V and 0 from J, leaving 10 bases between them. DNA of the CDR3: TGCGCCAGCAGCCAAGTCGGCGGGGCCTCCTACGAGCAGTACTTC. Translated, it gives CASSQVGGASYEQYF.

The genes are TRBV6-4 and TRBJ1-6; D is unresolved. This CDR3 region has 15 residues. The germline gives CDR1 MRHNA, CDR2 SNTAGT. The ends were cut back, 6 bases at V and 6 bases at J, with 15 bases in the middle. In DNA form, the CDR3 reads TGTGCCAGCAGCCCCGAAGGGTGGAGTAATTCACCCCTCCACTTT. It specifies CASSPEGWSNSPLHF.

The rearrangement joins TRBV18 to TRBJ1-1; D remains unclear. The CDR3 runs to 14 residues. Germline loops: CDR1 KGHSH, CDR2 LQKENI. V lost 4 bases, J lost 4 bases, and 13 bases lay in between. In DNA, the CDR3 is TGTGCCAGCTCACGGAGGAGGGAGGTCACTGAAGCTTTCTTT. This translates into CASSRRREVTEAFF.

With regard to this clone: The sample has other DNA sequences that encode this CDR3 too. J is TRBJ1-6 and V is TRBV7-9; D is perhaps TRBD1 (5 bases). CDR1 and CDR2 (germline): SEHNR, FQNEAQ (reference sequence). V was clipped by 1 base and J by 8 bases, with 9 bases between them. The CDR3 runs 14 residues. CDR3 coding DNA: TGTGCCAGCAGCTTAGACCGGGGCTATTCACCCCTCCACTTT. Translating it yields CASSLDRGYSPLHF.

V is TRBV6-1 and J is TRBJ2-7; D is uncertain. V was shortened by 8 bases and J by 3 bases, with 5 bases between the two germline ends. The CDR3 spans 10 residues. Germline CDR1 MNHNS, CDR2 SASEGT. This CDR3 is CASGDYEQYF. The CDR3, as DNA: TGTGCCAGCGGAGACTACGAGCAGTACTTC.

The chain has TRBV30 and TRBJ1-2, with D maybe TRBD1 (6 bases). Germline assignment: CDR1 GTSNPN and CDR2 SVGIG (reference sequence). The length of the CDR3 is 14 residues. With 3 bases removed from V and 4 bases from J, the gap between germline ends came to 15 bases. In nucleotides, the CDR3 is TGTGCCTGGAGCCCGCTCGACAGGATCTATGGCTACACCTTC. This translates into CAWSPLDRIYGYTF.

In DNA, the CDR3 is TGTGCCAGTAGCCTCAACGCAGGGGGCTCCTATAATTCACCCCTCCACTTT. Translating it yields CASSLNAGGSYNSPLHF. V is TRBV19 and J is TRBJ1-6; TRBD1 matches 7 bases. There are 17 residues in the CDR3. V trimming: 6 bases; J trimming: 0 bases; junction bases outside the gene matches: 8. CDR1 and CDR2 (germline): LNHDA, SQIVND (reference sequence).

CDR3: CAWSKGTNNSPLHF. CDR3 DNA sequence: TGTGCCTGGAGTAAGGGCACCAATAATTCACCCCTCCACTTT. The V call is TRBV30, the J call TRBJ1-6; D remains unclear. V was shortened by 2 bases and J by 5 bases, with 10 bases between the two germline ends. Germline lookup yields CDR1 GTSNPN and CDR2 SVGIG (reference sequence). This CDR3 spans 14 amino acids.

The chain carries TRBV4-3 and TRBJ2-3; D remains ambiguous. V lost 0 bases to trimming and J lost 2 bases, with 12 bases between them. The germline V gene encodes CDR1 LGHNA and CDR2 YSLEER. This CDR3 spans 16 amino acids. The CDR3 reads CASSQENRPYTDTQYF. CDR3 DNA: TGCGCCAGCAGCCAAGAGAACAGACCTTACACAGATACGCAGTATTTT.

V and J are TRBV6-6 and TRBJ2-7, with 7 nucleotides matching TRBD1. The CDR3 covers 14 residues. Germline V gene data show CDR1 as MNHNY and CDR2 as SVGAGI (reference sequence). Trimming at V came to 4 bases and at J to 3 bases, leaving 6 bases not matched to a gene. The CDR3 DNA is TGTGCCAGCAGTTTGGGACAGAAAGACTACGAGCAGTACTTC. Its translation: CASSLGQKDYEQYF.

The V and J genes are TRBV9 and TRBJ1-2; D gene unclear. The CDR3 is made up of 14 amino acids. Germline CDR1 is SGDLS and CDR2 is YYNGEE. The V end was cut by 6 bases, the J end by 4 bases, with 16 bases between. For the CDR3, the DNA is TGTGCCAGCATTCAGGACCGGCCTTTCTATGGCTACACCTTC. Its protein product is CASIQDRPFYGYTF.

The V call is TRBV6-5, the J call TRBJ1-4; D may be TRBD1 (5 bases). Germline V gene data show CDR1 as MNHEY and CDR2 as SVGAGI. V lost 6 bases and J lost 8, with 10 bases in between. This CDR3 comprises 12 residues. CDR3: CASSREREKLFF. As DNA, the CDR3 is TGTGCCAGCAGCAGGGAACGAGAAAAACTGTTTTTT.

This clone appeared once. The rearrangement joins TRBV7-2 to TRBJ1-6; D unclear. V was trimmed by 1 base and J by 7 bases, leaving 11 bases between them. This CDR3 is 15 amino acids long. Germline V gene sequence: CDR1 SGHTA, CDR2 FQGNSA. The CDR3 DNA is TGTGCCAGCAGCTTAGTAGCAGAGCTAAATTCACCCCTCCACTTT. Protein product: CASSLVAELNSPLHF.